This T cell receptor (beta chain) was found in a study of OX40 agonist ivuxolimab in advanced cancers. Study summary: The drug used for patients, ivuxolimab, was an agonistic anti-OX40 (CD134) antibody.

Here immunoSEQ multiplex PCR was the method, and the copy in TCRdb shows in-frame clones only, minus some. Here the sample spans tens of thousands of clones, about nine tenths being singletons. The CDR3 consists of 12 residues. Trimming removed 0 bases at V and 4 bases at J, with 5 bases between. Germline lookup yields CDR1 SGHDT and CDR2 YYEEEE. The sequences come from CD4+ or CD8+ T cells sorted from blood, collected in a trial of the OX40 agonist ivuxolimab. The gene calls are TRBV5-6 and TRBJ2-7; D not resolved. This clonotype originated in an adult with an advanced solid tumor such as melanoma, head and neck, liver or kidney cancer. CDR3 DNA: TGTGCCAGCAGCTTGGGGCAGTACGAGCAGTACTTC. It codes for CASSLGQYEQYF.